The rows below give T cell receptor beta chains drawn from one sample of a study of blood T cells in healthy people across ages. TCRdb used MiXCR to reprocess the 5' RACE reads, holding one entry per CDR3 protein. The repertoire has about 800,000 distinct CDR3 sequences, around 25% of them found once; the top ten carry roughly 3.8%. The sample also formed part of further work on T cells of mothers and their children.

The source material was blood. The receptors derive from a boy between 10 and 17 years old in good health. CDR3s include the opening cysteine and the closing phenylalanine or tryptophan. D genes are given only for firm matches. Expanded clones get a size class; other rows say once, few or many, or leave the size out.

size: .
D: TRBD2
V: TRBV20-1
J: TRBJ2-2
CDR3: CSARKGTILKELFF
DNA: TGCAGTGCTAGGAAAGGGACTATCCTAAAGGAGCTGTTTTTT

size: few
D: .
V: TRBV27
J: TRBJ2-3
CDR3: CASSWVGAGTDTQYF
DNA: TGTGCCAGCAGTTGGGTGGGGGCTGGGACAGATACGCAGTATTTT

size: few
D: .
V: TRBV20-1
J: TRBJ2-3
CDR3: CSARLRGTSTDTQYF
DNA: TGCAGTGCTAGGCTGCGGGGAACTAGCACAGATACGCAGTATTTT

size: .
D: .
V: TRBV4-3
J: TRBJ2-7
CDR3: CASSQDINRMTYEQYF
DNA: TGCGCCAGCAGCCAAGATATAAACAGGATGACCTACGAGCAGTACTTC

size: few
D: TRBD1
V: TRBV5-4
J: TRBJ1-2
CDR3: CASSLWTLGQKFHGYTF
DNA: TGTGCCAGCAGCTTGTGGACTTTGGGACAGAAATTCCATGGCTACACCTTC

size: .
D: TRBD2
V: TRBV12-5
J: TRBJ2-5
CDR3: CASGKGTSGSPPQETQYF
DNA: TGTGCTAGTGGGAAGGGGACTAGCGGGTCACCGCCCCAAGAGACCCAGTACTTC

size: .
D: .
V: TRBV21-1
J: TRBJ1-2
CDR3: CASSKKVGDPPNYGYTF
DNA: TGTGCCAGCAGCAAAAAAGTGGGGGACCCGCCTAACTATGGCTACACCTTC

size: .
D: .
V: TRBV20-1
J: TRBJ2-6
CDR3: CSAIGGANVLTF
DNA: TGCAGTGCTATAGGAGGGGCCAACGTCCTGACTTTC

size: .
D: TRBD1
V: TRBV29-1
J: TRBJ2-3
CDR3: CSVGARDRASTDTQYF
DNA: TGCAGCGTTGGGGCCCGGGACAGAGCTAGCACAGATACGCAGTATTTT

size: .
D: TRBD1
V: TRBV27
J: TRBJ1-5
CDR3: CASSLDRGSGPQHF
DNA: TGTGCCAGCAGTTTGGACAGGGGGTCTGGGCCCCAGCATTTT

size: few
D: TRBD2
V: TRBV20-1
J: TRBJ2-7
CDR3: CSANGELAGTYEQYF
DNA: TGCAGCGCTAATGGGGAACTAGCGGGAACCTACGAGCAGTACTTC

size: .
D: TRBD2
V: TRBV5-1
J: TRBJ2-1
CDR3: CASSLGTSGGEQFF
DNA: TGCGCCAGCAGCTTAGGGACTAGCGGAGGTGAGCAGTTCTTC

size: few
D: .
V: TRBV7-9
J: TRBJ2-1
CDR3: CASSLGSNLNYNEQFF
DNA: TGTGCCAGCAGCTTAGGATCAAACTTGAACTACAATGAGCAGTTCTTC

size: .
D: .
V: TRBV7-9
J: TRBJ2-5
CDR3: CASSLVDPGLEETQYF
DNA: TGTGCCAGCAGCTTAGTTGATCCAGGGCTGGAAGAGACCCAGTACTTC

size: many
D: TRBD1
V: TRBV28
J: TRBJ2-7
CDR3: CASSLSGTGSYEQYF
DNA: TGTGCCAGCAGTCTATCCGGGACAGGGTCCTACGAGCAGTACTTC

size: few
D: .
V: TRBV2
J: TRBJ2-5
CDR3: CASRLTQQETQYF
DNA: TGTGCCAGCAGACTGACTCAACAAGAGACCCAGTACTTC

size: .
D: .
V: TRBV7-9
J: TRBJ2-3
CDR3: CASSPPGDSSTDTQYF
DNA: TGTGCCAGCAGCCCCCCGGGAGACTCCAGCACAGATACGCAGTATTTT

size: .
D: .
V: TRBV18
J: TRBJ2-1
CDR3: CASSPRSLANRDEQFF
DNA: TGTGCCAGCTCACCACGGTCCCTAGCGAACCGGGATGAGCAGTTCTTC

size: .
D: .
V: TRBV4-2
J: TRBJ1-6
CDR3: CASSQESGARNSPLHF
DNA: TGTGCCAGCAGCCAAGAGTCGGGGGCCAGGAATTCACCCCTCCACTTT

size: few
D: .
V: TRBV29-1
J: TRBJ2-3
CDR3: CSVDRLLTSTDTQYF
DNA: TGCAGCGTTGACCGGCTTCTCACTAGCACAGATACGCAGTATTTT

size: .
D: .
V: TRBV15
J: TRBJ1-4
CDR3: CATSSQAATNEKLFF
DNA: TGTGCCACCAGCTCCCAGGCCGCAACTAATGAAAAACTGTTTTTT

size: .
D: .
V: TRBV29-1
J: TRBJ1-2
CDR3: CSVERRRGDYYGYTF
DNA: TGCAGCGTTGAGAGAAGACGGGGGGATTACTATGGCTACACCTTC

size: .
D: .
V: TRBV4-3
J: TRBJ2-1
CDR3: CASSQDLYGGPYNEQFF
DNA: TGCGCCAGCAGCCAAGATTTGTACGGAGGCCCCTACAATGAGCAGTTCTTC

size: few
D: TRBD2
V: TRBV7-2
J: TRBJ2-1
CDR3: CASSLGGSPNEQFF
DNA: TGTGCCAGCAGCTTAGGCGGGAGCCCCAATGAGCAGTTCTTC

size: .
D: TRBD2
V: TRBV29-1
J: TRBJ2-1
CDR3: CSVEGGLVGGYNEQFF
DNA: TGCAGCGTTGAAGGTGGACTAGTCGGCGGGTACAATGAGCAGTTCTTC

size: .
D: .
V: TRBV29-1
J: TRBJ2-1
CDR3: CSRVTAYNEQFF
DNA: TGCAGTAGGGTGACAGCCTACAATGAGCAGTTCTTC

size: few
D: TRBD1
V: TRBV7-2
J: TRBJ2-5
CDR3: CASSVRQGWETQYF
DNA: TGTGCCAGCAGCGTCCGACAGGGCTGGGAGACCCAGTACTTC

size: few
D: TRBD2
V: TRBV6-5
J: TRBJ2-7
CDR3: CASRLAGSSYEQYF
DNA: TGTGCCAGCAGGCTAGCGGGGAGCTCCTACGAGCAGTACTTC

size: many
D: TRBD2
V: TRBV29-1
J: TRBJ2-6
CDR3: CSATSGRASGANVLTF
DNA: TGCAGCGCAACCAGCGGGAGGGCCTCTGGGGCCAACGTCCTGACTTTC

size: .
D: .
V: TRBV7-6
J: TRBJ1-2
CDR3: CASSDGGAGYTF
DNA: TGTGCCAGCAGTGATGGGGGGGCCGGCTACACCTTC

size: .
D: .
V: TRBV7-9
J: TRBJ2-3
CDR3: CASSLLQVVYFQETQYF
DNA: TGTGCCAGCAGCTTATTACAGGTCGTGTACTTCCAAGAGACCCAGTACTTT